What follows is one T cell receptor (beta chain) and its context. The sample comes from a study of blood T cell repertoires in COVID-19. With 7 bases clipped from V and 3 bases from J, the junction kept 7 bases outside the gene matches. This CDR3 is 14 amino acids long. Germline values: CDR1 MDHEN, CDR2 SYDVKM. The repertoire was sequenced with immunoSEQ multiplex PCR; TCRdb's copy has only in-frame clones and lacks some. The table includes some 48,000 clones, 90% detected once. The clonotype comes from a man between 70 and 80 years old with active COVID-19. This chain uses TRBV28 with TRBJ2-3, with TRBD2 identical over 7 bases. Specimen: peripheral blood. Here the CDR3 reads CASIEGGRTDTQYF. CDR3 DNA: TGTGCCAGCATCGAGGGAGGGAGGACAGATACGCAGTATTTT.